This paragraph reports one T cell receptor beta chain. The source of the sample is a study of blood T cell repertoires in COVID-19. Libraries were prepared by immunoSEQ multiplex PCR; TCRdb keeps only in-frame clonotypes and omits some of them. The sample includes about 400,000 clones, approximately 90% seen only once; the top ten take more than 4%. The CDR3 runs 14 residues. Germline V CDR1 and CDR2: LGHDT, YNNKEL (reference sequence). V lost 8 bases to trimming and J lost 3 bases; unmatched junction nucleotides: 5. The chain combines TRBV3-1 (or the pseudogene TRBV3-2) with TRBJ2-1; 9 positions match TRBD1. This clonotype was obtained from a woman in her 30s with acute or convalescent COVID-19. Sequenced input: peripheral blood. The chain's CDR3 is CASSGQGNYNEQFF. The CDR3 coding sequence is TGTGCCAGCTCGGGACAGGGTAACTACAATGAGCAGTTCTTC.